Listed here are 20 T cell receptor beta chains from one sample, sequenced in a study of OX40 agonist ivuxolimab in advanced cancers. The repertoire was sequenced with immunoSEQ multiplex PCR; TCRdb's copy has only in-frame clones and lacks some. Of some 70,000 clones in the sample, around nine tenths are singletons; the top ten hold 2% to 2.5%. Sequenced material: CD4+ or CD8+ T cells sorted from blood, taken in a trial of the OX40 agonist ivuxolimab. These receptors originate from an adult with an advanced solid tumor such as melanoma, head and neck, liver or kidney cancer.

The genes are TRBV10-3 and TRBJ2-7; D ambiguous. Germline CDR1 reads ENHRY; CDR2 reads SYGVKD. Deletions cut 3 bases from V and 7 bases from J, with 13 bases between. The CDR3 extends over 13 amino acids. The CDR3 protein is CAISDAQVKEQYF. DNA of the CDR3: TGTGCCATCAGTGACGCGCAGGTTAAGGAGCAGTACTTC.

The chain links TRBV5-6 to TRBJ1-2, with 8 positions matching TRBD1. The CDR3 consists of 14 residues. Looked up from germline, CDR1 is SGHDT and CDR2 is YYEEEE. V lost 0 bases, J lost 7 bases, and 5 bases stayed unmatched. The CDR3 DNA reads as TGTGCCAGCAGCTTGGGACAGGGGACGGTTGGCTACACCTTC. Residues: CASSLGQGTVGYTF. Drawing the rest from reference TRBV5-6 and TRBJ1-2, the complete variable domain is DAGVTQSPTHLIKTRGQQVTLRCSPKSGHDTVSWYQQALGQGPQFIFQYYEEEERQRGNFPDRFSGHQFPNYSSELNVNALLLGDSALYLCASSLGQGTVGYTFGSGTRLTVV.

The rearrangement links TRBV4-1 to TRBJ2-3, with 11 bases that match TRBD2. V gave up 1 base and J gave up 9 bases; unmatched junction bases: 9. This CDR3 has 16 residues. Germline assignment: CDR1 MGHRA and CDR2 YSYEKL. CDR3 sequence: CASSQGLAGRGGTQYF. The CDR3 bases are TGCGCCAGCAGCCAAGGACTAGCGGGGAGAGGGGGGACGCAGTATTTT.

The chain carries TRBV7-2 and TRBJ1-5; maybe TRBD1 (5 bases). Deletions cut 5 bases from V and 0 bases from J, with 14 bases between. Germline V gives CDR1 SGHTA, CDR2 FQGNSA. The length of the CDR3 is 16 residues. The CDR3 nucleotides read TGTGCCAGCAGCCCGCAGGGTTTCCTTAGCAATCAGCCCCAGCATTTT. Amino acid sequence: CASSPQGFLSNQPQHF.

The chain joins TRBV7-3 to TRBJ2-3; 10 nucleotides agree with TRBD2. This CDR3 spans 16 amino acids. V shed 0 bases, J shed 5 bases, and the junction held 5 bases outside the gene matches. Germline loops: CDR1 SGHTA, CDR2 FQGTGA. The CDR3 coding sequence is TGTGCCAGCAGCTTAACCGGGACTAGCGTGGTAGATACGCAGTATTTT. Translating it yields CASSLTGTSVVDTQYF.

The genes are TRBV5-4 and TRBJ1-4; tentative D call: TRBD1 (6 bases). Trimming shortened V by 4 bases and J by 7 bases, and 17 bases separated the two germline ends. Germline assignment: CDR1 SGHNT and CDR2 YYREEE (reference sequence). This CDR3 contains 15 residues. CDR3 in amino acids: CASSAQQGISEKLFF. The CDR3 DNA reads TGTGCCAGCAGCGCCCAACAGGGAATAAGTGAAAAACTGTTTTTT.

The rearrangement joins TRBV30 to TRBJ2-1; TRBD2 is a possible D gene (6 bases). The CDR3 loop spans 16 amino acids. Germline V gene data show CDR1 as GTSNPN and CDR2 as SVGIG (reference sequence). The V gene lost 3 bases and the J gene lost 2 bases, with 17 bases spanning the gap. The CDR3 bases are TGTGCCTGGAGCGCCGGCGGGGCCTCTACCTACAATGAGCAGTTCTTC. It is translated as CAWSAGGASTYNEQFF.

The rearrangement uses TRBV15 and TRBJ2-1; no clear D gene. This CDR3 region has 14 residues. CDR1 is LNHNV and CDR2 is YYDKDF in the germline V gene (reference sequence). The V and J ends lost 3 bases and 4 bases respectively, with 10 bases between them. The CDR3 coding sequence is TGTGCCACCAGCAGGGGCGGAATTTACAATGAGCAGTTCTTC. Translating gives CATSRGGIYNEQFF.

The rearrangement links TRBV6-5 to TRBJ2-4; D uncertain. The CDR3 is 12 residues long. CDR1 and CDR2 (germline): MNHEY, SVGAGI. V lost 4 bases and J lost 4, with 5 bases in between. This chain's CDR3 is CASSSTKNIQYF. The CDR3 DNA follows: TGTGCCAGCAGTTCGACGAAAAACATTCAGTACTTC.

The chain has TRBV2 and TRBJ1-5, with 8 positions matching TRBD1. CDR1 is SNHLY and CDR2 is FYNNEI in the germline V gene. V was clipped by 7 bases and J by 3 bases; unmatched bases: 8. This CDR3 is 15 amino acids long. In nucleotides, the CDR3 is TGTGCCAGCAATAACGCAGGGGGCTTCAATCAGCCCCAGCATTTT. Protein sequence: CASNNAGGFNQPQHF. Variable domain in full (rest from reference TRBV2 and TRBJ1-5): EPEVTQTPSHQVTQMGQEVILRCVPISNHLYFYWYRQILGQKVEFLVSFYNNEISEKSEIFDDQFSVERPDGSNFTLKIRSTKLEDSAMYFCASNNAGGFNQPQHFGDGTRLSIL.

Only one count was recorded for this clone. The chain couples TRBV19 to TRBJ2-3; a weak D match, TRBD2 (5 bases). Trimming removed 3 bases at V and 4 bases at J, with 14 bases between. CDR3 length: 15 amino acids. Germline V gene data show CDR1 as LNHDA and CDR2 as SQIVND (reference sequence). The CDR3 reads CASSITLGVADTQYF. The CDR3 DNA is TGTGCCAGTAGTATTACCTTGGGAGTCGCAGATACGCAGTATTTT.

The DNA of the CDR3 is TGTGCCAGCGGAATGACAGTGGGCACAGATACGCAGTATTTT. It yields the protein CASGMTVGTDTQYF. The chain has TRBV11-2 and TRBJ2-3, with D possibly being TRBD1 (5 bases). V lost 8 bases, J lost 1 base, and 13 bases lay in between. This CDR3 region has 14 residues. CDR1 and CDR2 (germline): SGHAT, FQNNGV.

This clone was recorded only once. The rearrangement joins TRBV7-2 to TRBJ1-2, with D uncertain. The germline gives CDR1 SGHTA, CDR2 FQGNSA. With 1 base removed from V and 2 bases from J, the gap between germline ends came to 11 bases. The CDR3 is 15 residues long. The CDR3 DNA reads TGTGCCAGCAGCTTAGAAGGCGGCGGAAACTATGGCTACACCTTC. Its protein is CASSLEGGGNYGYTF.

The genes are TRBV5-1 and TRBJ1-1; D gene uncertain. Germline V gene data show CDR1 as SGHRS and CDR2 as YFSETQ. This CDR3 is built from 14 residues. The germline V and J ends were trimmed by 4 bases and 3 bases, with 13 bases remaining between them. For the CDR3, the DNA is TGCGCCAGCAGCCCCGATTCCCCGGACACTGAAGCTTTCTTT. Encoded protein: CASSPDSPDTEAFF.

The chain recombines TRBV5-1 with TRBJ2-7; D gene unclear. The germline V and J ends were trimmed by 1 base and 3 bases, with 5 bases remaining between them. The CDR3 is 12 amino acids. From germline, CDR1 is SGHRS and CDR2 YFSETQ. This chain's CDR3 is CASSLRGYEQYF. CDR3 nucleotide sequence: TGCGCCAGCAGCTTGCGAGGCTACGAGCAGTACTTC.

The J gene is TRBJ1-3, the V gene TRBV4-1; D remains unclear. The V end was cut by 0 bases, the J end by 1 base, with 7 bases between. The CDR3 covers 15 residues. In germline, CDR1 is MGHRA, CDR2 YSYEKL. CDR3 region: CASSQDSFSGNTIYF. DNA of the CDR3: TGCGCCAGCAGCCAAGACAGCTTTTCTGGAAACACCATATATTTT.

The CDR3 bases are TGTGCCAGCAGCCCACGCAGCCACGAGCAGTACTTC. Residues: CASSPRSHEQYF. V and J are TRBV11-1 and TRBJ2-7, with D uncertain. Germline-derived CDR1 and CDR2 are SGHAT and FQDESV (reference sequence). The CDR3 runs 12 residues. The germline V and J ends were trimmed by 5 bases and 5 bases, with 10 bases remaining between them.

This clone has just a few counts. The rearrangement joins TRBV18 to TRBJ2-1; 13 bases are shared with TRBD2. The CDR3 consists of 15 residues. The V gene end was trimmed by 4 bases and the J gene end by 6 bases; junction bases not matched to a gene: 3. Germline-derived CDR1 and CDR2 are KGHSH and LQKENI. The CDR3 here is CASSLGLAGFNEQFF. CDR3 DNA sequence: TGTGCCAGCTCACTGGGACTAGCGGGATTCAATGAGCAGTTCTTC.

V usage is TRBV11-2 and J usage is TRBJ1-5, with TRBD1 as a possible D gene (5 bases). V was clipped by 5 bases and J by 2 bases, with 13 bases between them. Germline values: CDR1 SGHAT, CDR2 FQNNGV. The CDR3 runs 15 residues. In DNA, the CDR3 is TGTGCCAGCAGCCCGGCCGACAGAGGCAATCAGCCCCAGCATTTT. Its translation: CASSPADRGNQPQHF.

CDR3 protein: CASSLELAGGVNEQFF. The CDR3 coding sequence is TGTGCCAGCAGCTTAGAGCTAGCGGGAGGGGTGAATGAGCAGTTCTTC. The V call is TRBV11-2, the J call TRBJ2-1; 12 nucleotides align to TRBD2. Germline V gene data show CDR1 as SGHAT and CDR2 as FQNNGV. The trim removed 0 bases at V and 7 bases at J, leaving 4 bases unmatched. The CDR3 contains 16 residues.